This entry concerns a single T cell receptor beta chain. This clonotype was seen many times. Its antigen is not yet known. Base qualities are missing; no much larger clone stands one base away. The data stem from a study of blood T cells in healthy people across ages (dated by TCRdb to 2014 to 2015). Notes on the research overall: In model experiments, roughly one uniquely barcoded TCR beta cDNA molecule per two T cells was captured by template switching. The study measured age-related changes in TCR beta repertoire diversity using deep sequencing normalized with unique cDNA molecular identifiers. Donors were grouped into four age groups: young (average about 15 years), middle-aged (about 40), aged (62) and long-lived (around 80). To avoid experimental bias, donors of different ages were distributed randomly across sequencing lanes. Two additional independent replicas of 1 million unique cDNA reads from the same blood draw were analyzed for two donors (one aged 18 to 29 and one aged 80 or older).

Reading from cysteine to phenylalanine, the CDR3 counts 15 amino acids. Just CDR3 DNA is preserved here, 45 bases in frame from base 1. V lost 7 bases and J lost 1 base; the stretch between them is 17 bases long. CDR1 and CDR2 are read off the germline V gene as SNHLY and FYNNEI. What the authors observed across the whole study: Because profiling used bulk unsorted PBMCs, naive and antigen-experienced compartments could not be compared conclusively. Estimates of total diversity based on one million sequenced T cells were regarded as lower bounds and as underestimates. Compared with the aged group, more naive CD4+ T cells, fewer expanded clones and increased TCR diversity were shown by the long-lived group, suggesting age selection. As age increased, observed TCR beta diversity per million T cells dropped in a roughly linear way, and a significant reduction was already evident by age roughly 36. A strong correlation was found between observed TCR beta diversity and the percentage of naive T cells measured by flow cytometry. The CMV infection status of donors was not known, potentially confounding age-related changes in expanded clonotypes.

Donors were approximately 42 systemically healthy Caucasian individuals from Russia aged 6 to 90 years. Each donor gave around 9.9 milliliters of peripheral blood, collected into EDTA-treated Vacutainer tubes. Ficoll-Paque density-gradient centrifugation was used to isolate PBMCs, with at least 6 million per sample. Total RNA, at least 6 micrograms per sample, was extracted from PBMCs with Trizol reagent. Naive CD45RAhigh/CD27high T cell percentages were measured by flow cytometry on a PBMC aliquot from every donor. The library was generated by 5' RACE. Sequencing was performed on an Illumina HiSeq 2500. The second PCR ran for about 7 to 11 cycles and used a J-beta primer mix along with a sample-barcoded 5' primer. A template-switch 5' adaptor carrying 12 random nucleotides introduced a unique molecular identifier onto each TCR beta cDNA molecule. At least 3 million CDR3-containing paired-end reads were obtained from each sample. The Mint cDNA synthesis kit, primed by a TRBC-specific oligonucleotide, was used to synthesize first-strand cDNA from all RNA. After uracil-DNA glycosylase treatment, a first 18-cycle PCR used universal primers M1SS and BC2_uni_R on all cDNA. From the authors' description of their analysis: For normalization, 1 million high-quality reads were randomly selected from each sample, with every read carrying a distinct molecular identifier. Reads with shared molecular identifiers were discarded instead of being binned into consensus sequences. MiTCR, set to a Q25 quality threshold and the strictest error-elimination algorithm, was used for CDR3 identification, clonotype clustering and error correction. A nonparametric unseen species model with Euler transformation was used to estimate lower-bound total TCR beta diversity. TCRdb ran its own pipeline on the public reads, namely fastp trimming at Q25 and MiXCR clone calling, and kept in-frame beta chains. Rows matching on CDR3 protein sequence are summarized as one entry with the most common DNA and genes. The V and J calls shown here were made by TCRdb, not taken from the authors' results. A total of about 640,000 distinct CDR3 sequences appear in this sample, about 28% of them only once. Approximately 15% of the sample is taken by the ten largest.

Sequencing was done on a sample of blood. This clonotype originated in a woman of 80 years or more in good health. The chain links TRBV2 with TRBJ2-7; the D gene is possibly TRBD2, with 7 bases matching. The bases are TGTGCCAGCACCCTGAGGGGGGGGGGTTCCTACGAGCAGTACTTC. This is translated as CASTLRGGGSYEQYF. The reference TRBV2 and TRBJ2-7 proteins fill in what lies around the CDR3, so the full variable domain reads EPEVTQTPSHQVTQMGQEVILRCVPISNHLYFYWYRQILGQKVEFLVSFYNNEISEKSEIFDDQFSVERPDGSNFTLKIRSTKLEDSAMYFCASTLRGGGSYEQYFGPGTRLTVT.